The 21 T cell receptor beta chains reported below all come from one sample, sequenced in a study of cytomegalovirus exposure and HLA in healthy donors. Primers included in the PCR were 60 Vbeta and 13 Jbeta primers. Libraries were prepared by immunoSEQ multiplex PCR; TCRdb keeps only in-frame clonotypes and omits some of them. This sample carries 95,000 to 150,000 clones, roughly 80% of them seen once, and the ten largest clones take approximately 0.24%. Sequencing input: PBMCs. These receptor sequences come from a man aged 45-65 years in good health and CMV-seronegative.

The chain employs TRBV7-6 and TRBJ2-7, with 9 bases that match TRBD1. V lost 4 bases to trimming and J lost 6 bases; unmatched junction nucleotides: 10. CDR3 size: 15 residues. Germline-derived CDR1 and CDR2 are SGHVS and FNYEAQ. The CDR3 nucleotides are TGTGCCAGCAGCTCCTCGCGGACAGGGGAAGGCGAGCAGTACTTC. It translates to CASSSSRTGEGEQYF.

V is TRBV7-2 and J is TRBJ2-1; the match to TRBD2 covers 10 bases. Looked up from germline, CDR1 is SGHTA and CDR2 is FQGNSA. This CDR3 comprises 16 residues. Losses at the gene ends were 5 bases for V and 6 bases for J; bases not matched to a gene: 10. The CDR3 here is CASSMQSGGGPNEQFF. Written as DNA, the CDR3 is TGTGCCAGCAGCATGCAAAGCGGGGGGGGCCCCAATGAGCAGTTCTTC. Together with reference TRBV7-2 and TRBJ2-1, the CDR3 gives the full variable domain: GAGVSQSPSNKVTEKGKDVELRCDPISGHTALYWYRQSLGQGLEFLIYFQGNSAPDKSGLPSDRFSAERTGGSVSTLTIQRTQQEDSAVYLCASSMQSGGGPNEQFFGPGTRLTVL.

The chain employs TRBV6-6 and TRBJ1-1; D gene uncertain. V lost 7 bases and J lost 3, with 15 bases in between. This CDR3 contains 14 residues. Germline V gene lookup returns CDR1 MNHNY and CDR2 SVGAGI (reference sequence). CDR3 nucleotide sequence: TGTGCCAGCATAGGAGGGAACAGCTACACTGAAGCTTTCTTT. Protein sequence: CASIGGNSYTEAFF.

This clone was recorded once. The J gene is TRBJ2-7, the V gene TRBV6-1; D is possibly TRBD2 (6 bases). Trimming cost V 4 bases and J 3 bases, with 16 bases left between them. The CDR3 has 15 amino acids. Per germline, CDR1 MNHNS and CDR2 SASEGT. CDR3 protein: CASSAGWGDLYEQYF. The CDR3 nucleotides are TGTGCCAGCAGTGCGGGGTGGGGGGACCTCTACGAGCAGTACTTC.

The rearrangement joins TRBV5-1 to TRBJ2-5, with 7 bases fitting TRBD1. The CDR3 sequence is 15 residues long. V shed 8 bases and J 11 bases; nucleotides not matched to a gene: 21. Germline V lookup: CDR1 SGHRS, CDR2 YFSETQ. CDR3: CASNPTGNAKGEQYF. The CDR3 DNA reads as TGCGCCAGTAACCCGACAGGGAACGCCAAGGGGGAGCAGTACTTC.

This chain connects TRBV6-1 to TRBJ2-4, with D possibly TRBD1 on 5 matching bases. This CDR3 comprises 13 residues. V shed 10 bases and J shed 5 bases, with 15 bases lying between them. Per germline, CDR1 MNHNS and CDR2 SASEGT. CDR3 bases: TGTGCCACCAAAGGGGTGGGCGAAAACATTCAGTACTTC. Protein product: CATKGVGENIQYF.

This chain links TRBV9 with TRBJ2-5, with 7 positions matching TRBD1. The V gene end was trimmed by 0 bases and the J gene end by 6 bases; junction bases not matched to a gene: 14. CDR1 and CDR2 (germline): SGDLS, YYNGEE. The CDR3 runs to 17 residues. The CDR3 reads CASSVAGAGGVGQTQYF. The CDR3 DNA reads TGTGCCAGCAGCGTAGCTGGGGCAGGGGGTGTAGGGCAGACCCAGTACTTC.

This clone occurred a few times. The CDR3 region has the DNA TGTGCCAGCAGCTTGGCGTCGGCGGACGAGCAGTACTTC. It is translated as CASSLASADEQYF. This chain joins TRBV5-4 and TRBJ2-7; no reliable D call. Per germline, CDR1 SGHNT and CDR2 YYREEE (reference sequence). This CDR3 has 13 amino acids. The V end was cut by 0 bases, the J end by 5 bases, with 9 bases between.

The chain uses TRBV15 and TRBJ1-5, with D possibly matching TRBD1 (6 bases). The CDR3 sequence is 14 residues long. Between the trimmed V and J ends, which lost 8 bases and 4 bases, there was a span of 15 bases. Germline values: CDR1 LNHNV, CDR2 YYDKDF (reference sequence). Here the CDR3 reads CATRAGAPNQPQHF. CDR3 nucleotide sequence: TGTGCCACCCGGGCGGGGGCCCCAAATCAGCCCCAGCATTTT.

V and J are TRBV7-3 and TRBJ2-3, with TRBD2 identical over 12 bases. Germline V gives CDR1 SGHTA, CDR2 FQGTGA. The CDR3 runs to 18 residues. V lost 4 bases to trimming and J lost 3 bases; unmatched junction nucleotides: 11. The CDR3 sequence is CASSSLRLAGDGTDTQYF. The CDR3, as DNA: TGTGCCAGCAGCTCACTTCGACTAGCGGGGGACGGTACAGATACGCAGTATTTT.

The rearrangement uses TRBV28 and TRBJ1-1; 9 nucleotides match TRBD1. Trimming removed 5 bases from V and 6 bases from J; junction bases left unmatched: 7. From germline, CDR1 is MDHEN and CDR2 SYDVKM. This CDR3 comprises 14 residues. The CDR3 loop is CASSPTGGGPEAFF. The CDR3 nucleotides are TGTGCCAGCAGTCCGACAGGGGGAGGCCCTGAAGCTTTCTTT.

Written as DNA, the CDR3 is TGCGCCAGCCGGAGTGATGGGGAGCTGTTTTTT. It specifies CASRSDGELFF. V and J are TRBV5-1 and TRBJ2-2; D call uncertain. This CDR3 has 11 amino acids. V lost 7 bases and J lost 8, with 9 bases in between. Germline V gene sequence: CDR1 SGHRS, CDR2 YFSETQ.

The V call is TRBV10-3, the J call TRBJ2-5, with 10 bases matching TRBD2. There are 15 residues in the CDR3. With 2 bases clipped from V and 4 bases from J, the junction kept 4 bases outside the gene matches. CDR1 is ENHRY, CDR2 SYGVKD, per germline. This chain's CDR3 is CAISETTSGVETQYF. CDR3 sequence (DNA): TGTGCCATCAGTGAGACTACTAGCGGGGTAGAGACCCAGTACTTC.

The gene calls are TRBV7-9 and TRBJ1-6; weak D call: TRBD1 (5 bases). Germline V gene lookup returns CDR1 SEHNR and CDR2 FQNEAQ (reference sequence). V lost 1 base and J 7 bases, leaving 11 bases between the germline ends. CDR3 size: 15 residues. DNA for the CDR3: TGTGCCAGCAGCTTAGATAGACAGCCAAATTCACCCCTCCACTTT. Its protein product is CASSLDRQPNSPLHF.

V is TRBV30 and J is TRBJ2-5; TRBD2 aligns across 11 bases. The J call is doubtful: the DNA matches TRBJ2-7 better. This CDR3 contains 14 residues. Germline V gene data show CDR1 as GTSNPN and CDR2 as SVGIG (reference sequence). The CDR3 DNA follows: TGTGCCTGGAGTGTTAGCGGGGGGGCGGACGAGCAGTACTTC. Its protein product is CAWSVSGGADEQYF.

V is TRBV27 and J is TRBJ1-5; 7 positions agree with TRBD1. Losses at the gene ends were 6 bases for V and 0 bases for J; bases not matched to a gene: 11. The CDR3 sequence is 17 residues long. Germline-derived CDR1 and CDR2 are MNHEY and SMNVEV (reference sequence). The CDR3 is CASRLQGLAYSNQPQHF. CDR3 coding DNA: TGTGCCAGCAGATTACAGGGGTTGGCGTATAGCAATCAGCCCCAGCATTTT.

V is TRBV5-8 and J is TRBJ1-5; 7 bases map to TRBD1. The CDR3 sequence is 15 residues long. Germline V gene data show CDR1 as SGHTS and CDR2 as YDEGEE. Trimming took 3 bases from V and 5 from J; bases not matched to a gene: 8. The CDR3 reads CASSWIDRADQPQHF. The CDR3 nucleotides are TGTGCCAGCAGCTGGATAGACAGGGCAGATCAGCCCCAGCATTTT.

The CDR3 loop is CASRERGLRLREQYF. CDR3 coding DNA: TGTGCCTCCCGGGAAAGGGGGCTACGGCTACGAGAGCAGTACTTC. This sequence joins TRBV6-5 and TRBJ2-7; TRBD1 matches at 7 bases. The CDR3 totals 15 residues. The germline CDR1 and CDR2 sequences are MNHEY and SVGAGI. J lost 7 bases, V lost 11 bases, and 20 bases had no gene match.

This clone has only one observation. J is TRBJ2-2 and V is TRBV30, with TRBD1 matching 8 bases. The trim removed 5 bases at V and 4 bases at J, leaving 6 bases unmatched. CDR3 length equals 14 residues. Germline V CDR1 and CDR2: GTSNPN, SVGIG (reference sequence). CDR3 DNA sequence: TGTGCCTGGTATCAGGGGGCAAGCACCGGGGAGCTGTTTTTT. Its translation is CAWYQGASTGELFF.

The chain joins TRBV7-8 to TRBJ2-5, with D unresolved. This CDR3 has 13 amino acids. Germline-derived CDR1 and CDR2 are SGHVS and FQNEAQ. V lost 2 bases and J lost 5, with 9 bases in between. CDR3 sequence reads: CASSLTLAETQYF. Written as DNA, the CDR3 is TGTGCCAGCAGCTTAACCTTAGCCGAGACCCAGTACTTC.

The rearrangement joins TRBV11-2 to TRBJ2-1; perhaps TRBD1 as D (6 bases). The CDR3 has 17 amino acids. V was pared by 4 bases and J by 4 bases, with 20 bases between. Germline assignment: CDR1 SGHAT and CDR2 FQNNGV. CDR3 region: CASSSPSSGHPYNEQFF. The CDR3 nucleotides read TGTGCCAGCAGCTCCCCCTCGTCGGGACACCCTTACAATGAGCAGTTCTTC.